Given below is one T cell receptor beta chain in context. Its target is unknown. The sample belongs to a study of memory CD4+ T cells and cytomegalovirus serostatus. Overall study context: Of the healthy Belgian adults, 8 to 10 were CMV seropositive and 24 seronegative.

Whole-study findings and limits: Suggested: most of the CMV-linked TCR signature lies in CD4+ memory cells.

Authors' analysis steps: After removing out-of-frame reads, over 2 million distinct TCRbeta sequences remained. Produced via immunoSEQ multiplex PCR; TCRdb's table is partial and in-frame only. That table supplies the V and J calls and clone size; D and trimming were determined from the DNA. This table holds around 84,000 clones, 65% to 85% found once. Germline V gene sequence: CDR1 SGHKS, CDR2 YYEKEE (reference sequence). The CDR3 loop spans 13 amino acids. V lost 4 bases and J lost 3; bases outside the gene matches: 4. Single viable CD3+CD4+CD8-CD45RO+ cells were sorted as the memory CD4+ T cells. Total CD4+ T cells were enriched by CD4 positive selection.

The sequence derives from an adult in good health and CMV-seronegative. Input material: memory CD4+ T cells from blood. This chain uses TRBV5-5 with TRBJ2-7; 7 bases align to TRBD1. The CDR3 DNA sequence: TGTGCCAGCAGCCTCGGACAGGACTACGAGCAGTACTTC. Translation: CASSLGQDYEQYF.